The clone carrying this TCR beta chain has just a few counts. Its specificity is not known. V dropped 4 bases and J dropped 2 bases, with 13 bases sitting between them. The CDR3 spans 14 residues. Looked up from germline, CDR1 is SGHRS and CDR2 is YFSETQ. The record originates from a study of post-analysis software for immune sequencing data. Study information: Relapsing-remitting, secondary progressive and progressive-relapsing multiple sclerosis were all included among the disease courses.

TCR beta libraries were prepared from cDNA with unique molecular identifiers. TCRdb redid the calling of the PCR reads with MiXCR, one entry per CDR3 protein. Seen here are fewer than 850,000 distinct CDR3 sequences, just under 30% observed once, and the top ten hold approximately 0.6%. General study points: Patients with multiple sclerosis recorded significantly lower normalized Chao1 diversity than controls, the study found. When patients were compared with controls, about five TRBV segments were more frequent, TRBV5-6, TRBV5-1 and TRBV20-1 among them. Analysis by F measure revealed that same-batch samples clustered strongly together.

This TCR was recovered from a girl aged 5-17 years with multiple sclerosis. The specimen was blood. This rearrangement joins TRBV5-1 to TRBJ2-7; either TRBD1 or TRBD2 may fit D (5 bases each). The CDR3 sequence is CASSTGPTTYEQYF. CDR3 coding DNA: TGCGCCAGCAGCACGGGACCAACCACCTACGAGCAGTACTTC.